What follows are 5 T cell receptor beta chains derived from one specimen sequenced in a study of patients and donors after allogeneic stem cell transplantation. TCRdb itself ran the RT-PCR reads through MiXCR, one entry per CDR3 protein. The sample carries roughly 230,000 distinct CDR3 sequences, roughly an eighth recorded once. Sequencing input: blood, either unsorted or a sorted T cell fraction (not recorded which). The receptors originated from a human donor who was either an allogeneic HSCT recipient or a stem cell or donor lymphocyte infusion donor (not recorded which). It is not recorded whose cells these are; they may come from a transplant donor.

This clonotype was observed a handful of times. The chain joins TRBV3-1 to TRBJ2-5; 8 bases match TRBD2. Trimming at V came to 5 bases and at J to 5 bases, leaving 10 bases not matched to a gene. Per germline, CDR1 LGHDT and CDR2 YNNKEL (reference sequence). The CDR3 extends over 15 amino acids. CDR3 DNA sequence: TGTGCCAGCAGCGCACGGCGGACTAGCATGGAGACCCAGTACTTC. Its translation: CASSARRTSMETQYF.

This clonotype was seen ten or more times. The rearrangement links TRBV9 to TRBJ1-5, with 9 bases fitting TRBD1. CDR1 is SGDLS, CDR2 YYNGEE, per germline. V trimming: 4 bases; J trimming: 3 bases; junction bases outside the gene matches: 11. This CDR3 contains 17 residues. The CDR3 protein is CASSLRPWDRDNQPQHF. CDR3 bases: TGTGCCAGCAGCCTAAGACCATGGGACAGGGACAATCAGCCCCAGCATTTT.

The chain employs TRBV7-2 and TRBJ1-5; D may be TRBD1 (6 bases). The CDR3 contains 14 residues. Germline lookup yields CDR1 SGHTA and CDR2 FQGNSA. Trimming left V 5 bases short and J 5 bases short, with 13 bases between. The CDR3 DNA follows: TGTGCCAGCAGCCCGGACAGCCGTTATCAGCCCCAGCATTTT. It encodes CASSPDSRYQPQHF.

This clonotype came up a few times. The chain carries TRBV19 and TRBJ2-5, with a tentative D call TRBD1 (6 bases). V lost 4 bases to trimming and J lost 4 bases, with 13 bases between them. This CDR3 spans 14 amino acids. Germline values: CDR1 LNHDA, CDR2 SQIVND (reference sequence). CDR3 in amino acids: CASSTQGFGETQYF. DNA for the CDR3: TGTGCCAGTAGTACGCAGGGGTTCGGAGAGACCCAGTACTTC.

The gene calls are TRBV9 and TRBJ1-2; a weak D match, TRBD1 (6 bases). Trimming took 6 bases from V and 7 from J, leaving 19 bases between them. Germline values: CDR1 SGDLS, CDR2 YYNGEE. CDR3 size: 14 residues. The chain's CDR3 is CASNFAGDIGGYTF. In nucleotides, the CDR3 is TGTGCCAGCAACTTTGCCGGGGACATCGGTGGCTACACCTTC.